A selection of T cell receptor beta chains follows, all from one sample in a study of spatial heterogeneity in lung cancer. TCRdb reprocessed the 5' RACE reads via MiXCR and lists one record per CDR3 protein. The table records tens of thousands of distinct CDR3 sequences, around 11% of them present only once. The material sequenced was PBMCs, taken at follow-up. These receptors were collected from a male donor with early-stage non-small cell lung cancer. Both conserved end residues are part of each CDR3.

J gene | V gene | CDR3 protein
TRBJ2-3 | TRBV5-1 | CASSLEAGADTQYF
TRBJ2-1 | TRBV5-1 | CASSQGIHSYNEQFF
TRBJ2-7 | TRBV4-3 | CASSQVLTGTYEQYF
TRBJ2-7 | TRBV7-2 | CASSLVAGQGVSFYEQYF
TRBJ1-5 | TRBV30 | CAWSRWTQPQHF
TRBJ2-1 | TRBV7-2 | CASSLVLGVQFF
TRBJ1-5 | TRBV5-6 | CASSPGQNQPQHF
TRBJ2-1 | TRBV7-2 | CASSPRQGWNEQFF
TRBJ2-1 | TRBV5-1 | CASSPDGRGDEQFF
TRBJ1-1 | TRBV6-2/TRBV6-3 | CASSPPSGTVAFF
TRBJ1-1 | TRBV7-8 | CASSTDRQGRGAFF
TRBJ2-7 | TRBV12-3/TRBV12-4 | CASSLPPQGSSYEQYF
TRBJ1-6 | TRBV11-2 | CASSFSGLGNSPLHF
TRBJ1-1 | TRBV12-3/TRBV12-4 | CASSPRRGDMTAFF
TRBJ2-2 | TRBV20-1 | CSARGEKAGELFF
TRBJ2-7 | TRBV5-1 | CASSPGAGNYEQYF
TRBJ1-1 | TRBV5-6 | CASSHLTGTGWSRTEAFF
TRBJ2-7 | TRBV7-2 | CASSGAGGSYEQYF
TRBJ1-1 | TRBV5-1 | CASSLGSRGDTEAFF
TRBJ1-2 | TRBV3-1 | CASSEGRDGYTF
TRBJ1-1 | TRBV29-1 | CSDAQGMNTEAFF
TRBJ2-1 | TRBV9 | CASSPSAIGDNEQFF
TRBJ1-2 | TRBV20-1 | CSARDGTGAYGYTF
TRBJ2-1 | TRBV12-3/TRBV12-4 | CASSPLDRSYNEQFF
TRBJ2-1 | TRBV7-3 | CASSLTILAGGNEQFF
TRBJ2-7 | TRBV5-6 | CASSLVGGRGYEQYF
TRBJ1-2 | TRBV29-1 | CSVKTGTYGYTF
TRBJ1-2 | TRBV27 | CASSLAQGNANYGYTF
TRBJ2-1 | TRBV20-1 | CSAFPRTSADNEQFF
TRBJ2-1 | TRBV19 | CASSPGLAPDNEQFF
TRBJ2-5 | TRBV7-2 | CASNGVAGGVRGETQYF
TRBJ2-5 | TRBV6-1 | CASSEWGDQETQYF
TRBJ1-1 | TRBV10-3 | CASMDRGNTEAFF
TRBJ2-3 | TRBV10-3 | CAISEKLTSTDTQYF
TRBJ1-2 | TRBV12-3/TRBV12-4 | CASNPRWDRDNYGYTF
TRBJ1-5 | TRBV30 | CAWSRDSSEPQHF
TRBJ1-2 | TRBV30 | CAWRSGGGYTF
TRBJ2-1 | TRBV7-3 | CASSLSPRVNEQFF
TRBJ1-1 | TRBV18 | CASSSRQGGTEAFF
TRBJ1-4 | TRBV5-4 | CASSLAGQGFSEKLFF
TRBJ2-5 | TRBV29-1 | CSVAGTARETQYF
TRBJ1-1 | TRBV13 | CASSFDGYYTEAFF
TRBJ2-1 | TRBV20-1 | CSASGRREASYNEQFF
TRBJ2-6 | TRBV20-1 | CSAPQDSFGANVLTF
TRBJ1-6 | TRBV5-1 | CASRPTGRSSPLHF
TRBJ2-3 | TRBV20-1 | CSARGGTSTDTQYF
TRBJ1-6 | TRBV7-2 | CASSLALPNSPLHF